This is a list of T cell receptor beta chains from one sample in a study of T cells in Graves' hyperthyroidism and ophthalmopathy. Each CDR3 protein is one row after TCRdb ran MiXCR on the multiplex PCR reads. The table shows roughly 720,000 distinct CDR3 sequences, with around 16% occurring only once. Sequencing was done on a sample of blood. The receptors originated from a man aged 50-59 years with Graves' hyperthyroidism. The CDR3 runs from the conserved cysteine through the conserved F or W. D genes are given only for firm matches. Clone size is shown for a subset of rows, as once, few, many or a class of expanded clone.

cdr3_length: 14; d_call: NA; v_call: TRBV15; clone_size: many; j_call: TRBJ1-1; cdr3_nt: TGTGCCACCAGCAGAGAAGGGGCCCTCACTGAAGCTTTCTTT; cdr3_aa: CATSREGALTEAFF
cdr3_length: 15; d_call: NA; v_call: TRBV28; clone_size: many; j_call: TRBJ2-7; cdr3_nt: TGTGCCAGCAGTTTAGGAGGAGGGTTCAACTACGAGCAGTACTTC; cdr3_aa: CASSLGGGFNYEQYF
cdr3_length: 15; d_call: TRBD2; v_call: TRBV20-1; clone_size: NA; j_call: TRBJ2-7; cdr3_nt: TGCAGTGCCAGGACCGGGACTAGCGTTACCTACGAGCAGTACTTC; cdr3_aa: CSARTGTSVTYEQYF
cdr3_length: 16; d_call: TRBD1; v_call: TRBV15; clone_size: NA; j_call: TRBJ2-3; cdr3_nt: TGTGCCACCAGCACCGGACAGGCGGCTAGCACAGATACGCAGTATTTT; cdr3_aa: CATSTGQAASTDTQYF
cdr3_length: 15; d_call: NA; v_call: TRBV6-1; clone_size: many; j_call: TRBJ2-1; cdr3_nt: TGTGCCAGCACCTTGACTCCTCTTCGGGGCAATGAGCAGTTCTTC; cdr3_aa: CASTLTPLRGNEQFF
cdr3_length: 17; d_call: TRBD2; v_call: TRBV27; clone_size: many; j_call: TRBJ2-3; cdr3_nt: TGTGCCAGCAGTTTCCTTGGACTAGCGGGGGCTGGAGATACGCAGTATTTT; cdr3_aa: CASSFLGLAGAGDTQYF
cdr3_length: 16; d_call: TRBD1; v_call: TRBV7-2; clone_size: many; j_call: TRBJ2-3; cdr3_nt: TGTGCCAGCAGCTTACAGGCAGGGGGTGGCACAGATACGCAGTATTTT; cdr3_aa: CASSLQAGGGTDTQYF
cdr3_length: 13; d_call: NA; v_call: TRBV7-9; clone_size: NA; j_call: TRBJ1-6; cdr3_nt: TGTGCCAGCAGCTTCGTAGATAATTCACCCCTCCACTTT; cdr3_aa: CASSFVDNSPLHF
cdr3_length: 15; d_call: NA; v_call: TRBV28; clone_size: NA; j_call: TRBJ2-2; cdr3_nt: TGTGCCGGCAGTTCATCGGGCCTCCTGGCCGGGGAGCTGTTTTTT; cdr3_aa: CAGSSSGLLAGELFF
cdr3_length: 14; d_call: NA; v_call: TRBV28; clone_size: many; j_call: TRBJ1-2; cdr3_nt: TGTGCCAGCAGTAAGACAGTTGGCAACTATGGCTACACCTTC; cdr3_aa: CASSKTVGNYGYTF
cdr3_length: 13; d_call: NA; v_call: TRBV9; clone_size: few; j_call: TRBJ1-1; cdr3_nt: TGTGCCAGCAGCGTAGCCAGGTCCACTGAAGCTTTCTTT; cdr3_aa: CASSVARSTEAFF
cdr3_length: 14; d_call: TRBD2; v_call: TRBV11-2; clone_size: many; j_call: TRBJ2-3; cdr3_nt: TGTGCCAGCAGCAAGCGGGGTTACACAGATACGCAGTATTTT; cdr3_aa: CASSKRGYTDTQYF
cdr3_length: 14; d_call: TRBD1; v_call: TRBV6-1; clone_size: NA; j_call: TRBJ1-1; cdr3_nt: TGTGCCAGCAGTACCTTTACAGGGGACACTGAAGCTTTCTTT; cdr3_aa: CASSTFTGDTEAFF
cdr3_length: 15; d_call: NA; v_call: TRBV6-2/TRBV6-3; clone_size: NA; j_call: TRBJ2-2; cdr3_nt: TGTGCCAGCGAAAGCAGGGGGAGGGGCACCGGGGAGCTGTTTTTT; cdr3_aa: CASESRGRGTGELFF
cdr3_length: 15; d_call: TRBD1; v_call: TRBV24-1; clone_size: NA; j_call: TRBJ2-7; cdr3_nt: TGTGCCACCAGTGCGGGGACAGGGACTAACTACGAGCAGTACTTC; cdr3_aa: CATSAGTGTNYEQYF
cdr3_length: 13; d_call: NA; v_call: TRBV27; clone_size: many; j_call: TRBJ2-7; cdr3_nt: TGTGCCAGCAGTATTACAGGGCACTACGAGCAGTACTTC; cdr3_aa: CASSITGHYEQYF
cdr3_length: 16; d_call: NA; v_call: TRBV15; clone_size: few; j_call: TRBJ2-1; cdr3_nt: TGTGCCACCAGCAGAGATCTAACCCCGGCTCCCAATGAGCAGTTCTTC; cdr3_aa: CATSRDLTPAPNEQFF
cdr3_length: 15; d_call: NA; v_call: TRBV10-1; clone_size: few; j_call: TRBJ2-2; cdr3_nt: TGCGCCAGCAGTGAAGGAGCGGGCCTGGGCGGGGAGCTGTTTTTT; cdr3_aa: CASSEGAGLGGELFF
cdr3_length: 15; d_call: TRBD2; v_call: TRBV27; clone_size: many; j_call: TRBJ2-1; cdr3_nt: TGTGCCAGCAGTCCCGGGACTAGCGTGAGGAATGAGCAGTTCTTC; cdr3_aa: CASSPGTSVRNEQFF
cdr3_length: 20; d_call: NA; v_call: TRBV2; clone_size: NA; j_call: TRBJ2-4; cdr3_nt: TGTGCCAGCAGTGAAGTGGGAGTAGCGGAAGGGGGGTTAGCCAAAAACATTCAGTACTTC; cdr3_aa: CASSEVGVAEGGLAKNIQYF
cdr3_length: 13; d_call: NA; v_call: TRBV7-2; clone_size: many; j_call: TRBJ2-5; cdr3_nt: TGTGCCAGCAGCTCCCTCAGGGGAGAGACCCAGTACTTC; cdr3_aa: CASSSLRGETQYF
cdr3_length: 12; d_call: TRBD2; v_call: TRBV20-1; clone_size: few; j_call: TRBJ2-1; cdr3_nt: TGCAGTGCTAGTGGACTAGCTAGTGAGCAGTTCTTC; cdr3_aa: CSASGLASEQFF
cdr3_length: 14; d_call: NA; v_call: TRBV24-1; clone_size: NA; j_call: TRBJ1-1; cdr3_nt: TGTGCCACCAGATCCGGGGAGCTGAACACTGAAGCTTTCTTT; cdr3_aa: CATRSGELNTEAFF
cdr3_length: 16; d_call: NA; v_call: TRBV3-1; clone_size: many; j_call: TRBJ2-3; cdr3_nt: TGTGCCAGCAGCCAAGATGAAGCGCCAAGCACAGATACGCAGTATTTT; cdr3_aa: CASSQDEAPSTDTQYF
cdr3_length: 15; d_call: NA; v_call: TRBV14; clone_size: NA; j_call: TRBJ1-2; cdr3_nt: TGTGCCAGCAGCCAAGACCACAGGACAAACTATGGCTACACCTTC; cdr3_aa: CASSQDHRTNYGYTF